This TCR beta chain is from a study of PD-L1 blockade in urothelial cancer. Study details: The researchers analyzed blood 3 weeks (second dose) and 6 weeks after treatment start.

V was trimmed by 5 bases and J by 4 bases, leaving 17 bases between them. The length of the CDR3 is 15 residues. CDR1 and CDR2 from the germline V gene are MDHEN and SYDVKM. Clones were read by immunoSEQ multiplex PCR, and TCRdb kept only the in-frame ones, dropping some. The sample gives 30,000 to 45,000 clones, approximately 82% of which show up once; less than 20% is in the top ten. This TCR derives from a man aged 60-69 years with urothelial cancer. The sequencing used PBMCs, collected around atezolizumab (anti-PD-L1) treatment. This chain uses TRBV28 with TRBJ1-1; weak D call: TRBD1 (5 bases). The CDR3 DNA follows: TGTGCCAGCAGTCCACGCAGGGCCCTAGGCACTGAAGCTTTCTTT. This gives the protein CASSPRRALGTEAFF. Supplemented by reference TRBV28 and TRBJ1-1, the full variable domain reads DVKVTQSSRYLVKRTGEKVFLECVQDMDHENMFWYRQDPGLGLRLIYFSYDVKMKEKGDIPEGYSVSREKKERFSLILESASTNQTSMYLCASSPRRALGTEAFFGQGTRLTVV.